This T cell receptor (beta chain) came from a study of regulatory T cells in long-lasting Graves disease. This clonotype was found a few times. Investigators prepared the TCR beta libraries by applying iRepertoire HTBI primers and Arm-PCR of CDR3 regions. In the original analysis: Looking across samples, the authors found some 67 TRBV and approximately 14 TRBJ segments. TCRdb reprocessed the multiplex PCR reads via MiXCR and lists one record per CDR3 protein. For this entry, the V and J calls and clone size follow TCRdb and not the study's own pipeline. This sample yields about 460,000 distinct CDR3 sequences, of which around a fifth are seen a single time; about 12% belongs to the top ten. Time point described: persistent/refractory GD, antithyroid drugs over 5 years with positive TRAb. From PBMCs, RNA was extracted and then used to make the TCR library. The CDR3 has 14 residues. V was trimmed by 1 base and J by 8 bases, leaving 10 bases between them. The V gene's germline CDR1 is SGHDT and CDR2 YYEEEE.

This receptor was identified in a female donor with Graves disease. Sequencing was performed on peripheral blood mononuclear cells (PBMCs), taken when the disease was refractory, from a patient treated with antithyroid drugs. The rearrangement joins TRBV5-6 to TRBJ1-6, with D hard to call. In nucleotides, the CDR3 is TGTGCCAGCAGCTTGTGGGCATTTGATTCACCCCTCCACTTT. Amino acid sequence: CASSLWAFDSPLHF.